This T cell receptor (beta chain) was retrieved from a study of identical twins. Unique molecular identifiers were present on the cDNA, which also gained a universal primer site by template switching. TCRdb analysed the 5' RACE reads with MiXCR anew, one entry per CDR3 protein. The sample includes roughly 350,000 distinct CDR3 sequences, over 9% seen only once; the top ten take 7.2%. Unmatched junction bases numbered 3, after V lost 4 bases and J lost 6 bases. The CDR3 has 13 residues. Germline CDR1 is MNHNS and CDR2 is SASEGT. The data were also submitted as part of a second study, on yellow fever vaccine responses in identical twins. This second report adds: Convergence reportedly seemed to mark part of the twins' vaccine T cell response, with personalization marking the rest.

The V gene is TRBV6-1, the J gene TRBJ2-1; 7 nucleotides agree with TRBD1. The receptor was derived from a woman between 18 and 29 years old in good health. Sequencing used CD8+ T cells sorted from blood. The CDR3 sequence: CASSATGVNEQFF. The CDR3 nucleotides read TGTGCCAGCAGTGCTACAGGGGTCAATGAGCAGTTCTTC.